This T cell receptor (beta chain) was identified during a study of brain metastases from non-small cell lung cancer. Concerning this clone: The same CDR3 is also encoded by other DNA sequences in this sample.

Germline V gene lookup returns CDR1 GTSNPN and CDR2 SVGIG (reference sequence). Trimming stripped 3 bases from V and 1 base from J, with 10 bases between. The CDR3 contains 14 residues. Profiling relied on immunoSEQ multiplex PCR, and the TCRdb table lists in-frame clones only, not all of them. The sample records several thousand clones, 85% being singletons. This receptor was taken from a donor aged 40 or over with non-small cell lung cancer. The chain combines TRBV30 with TRBJ1-5; D is perhaps TRBD1 (6 bases). Specimen: primary lung tumor tissue. CDR3 residues: CAWRGGASNQPQHF. The DNA of the CDR3 is TGTGCCTGGAGGGGGGGGGCAAGCAATCAGCCCCAGCATTTT.